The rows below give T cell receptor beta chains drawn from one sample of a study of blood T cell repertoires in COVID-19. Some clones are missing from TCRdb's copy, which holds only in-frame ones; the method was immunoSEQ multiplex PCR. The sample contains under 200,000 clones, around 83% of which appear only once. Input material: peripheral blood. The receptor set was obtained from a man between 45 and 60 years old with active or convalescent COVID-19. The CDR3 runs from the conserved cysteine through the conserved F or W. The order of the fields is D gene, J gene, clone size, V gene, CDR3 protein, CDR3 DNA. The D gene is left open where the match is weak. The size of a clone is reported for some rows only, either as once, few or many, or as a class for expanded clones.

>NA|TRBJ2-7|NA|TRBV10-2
CASKSGGSREQYF
TGCGCCAGCAAGTCCGGTGGTAGTCGCGAGCAGTACTTC
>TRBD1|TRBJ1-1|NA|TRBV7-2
CASSVDRARTEAFF
TGTGCCAGCAGCGTAGACAGGGCCCGCACTGAAGCTTTCTTT
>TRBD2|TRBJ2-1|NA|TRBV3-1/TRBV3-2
CASSQTGTSEMEQFF
TGTGCCAGCAGCCAGACCGGGACTAGCGAAATGGAGCAGTTCTTC
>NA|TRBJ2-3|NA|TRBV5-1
CASSLGSGWTDTQYF
TGCGCCAGCAGCTTGGGGTCGGGATGGACAGATACGCAGTATTTT
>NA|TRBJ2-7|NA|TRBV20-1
CSAKKSDEQYF
TGCAGTGCTAAAAAGTCAGACGAGCAGTACTTC
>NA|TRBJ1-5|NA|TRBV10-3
CAIAPRLGNQPQHF
TGTGCCATCGCCCCGAGGCTCGGCAATCAGCCCCAGCATTTT
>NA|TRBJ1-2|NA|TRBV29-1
CSVLGTSYNGYTF
TGCAGCGTGTTGGGGACTTCATACAATGGCTACACCTTC
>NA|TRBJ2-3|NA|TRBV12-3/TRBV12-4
CASGLLGSDTQYF
TGTGCCAGCGGATTACTAGGGTCAGATACGCAGTATTTT
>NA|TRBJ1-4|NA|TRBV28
CASSSYRATNEKLFF
TGTGCCAGCAGTTCATACCGGGCAACTAATGAAAAACTGTTTTTT
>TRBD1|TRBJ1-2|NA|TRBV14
CASSLDRGGYTF
TGTGCCAGCAGCCTCGACAGGGGTGGCTACACCTTC
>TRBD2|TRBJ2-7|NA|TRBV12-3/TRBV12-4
CASSPGTSNEQYF
TGTGCCAGCAGCCCCGGGACTAGCAACGAGCAGTACTTC
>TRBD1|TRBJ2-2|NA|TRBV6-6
CASVWDRNTGELFF
TGTGCCAGCGTCTGGGACAGGAACACCGGGGAGCTGTTTTTT
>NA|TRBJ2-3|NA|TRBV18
CASSPLAGWGTDTQYF
TGTGCCAGCTCACCATTGGCGGGATGGGGTACAGATACGCAGTATTTT
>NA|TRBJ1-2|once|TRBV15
CATSRDRRENYGYTF
TGTGCCACCAGCAGAGATCGGCGGGAAAACTATGGCTACACCTTC
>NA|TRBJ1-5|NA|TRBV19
CASSIGPRPNQPQHF
TGTGCCAGTAGTATAGGTCCTAGGCCCAATCAGCCCCAGCATTTT
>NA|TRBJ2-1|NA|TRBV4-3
CASSQDAGNEQFF
TGCGCCAGCAGCCAAGACGCGGGGAATGAGCAGTTCTTC
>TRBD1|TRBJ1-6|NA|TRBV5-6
CASSSGTGSYNSPLHF
TGTGCCAGCAGCTCCGGGACAGGGTCCTATAATTCACCCCTCCACTTT
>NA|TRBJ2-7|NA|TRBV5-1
CASRLHTGNSYEQYF
TGCGCCAGCAGGCTTCATACAGGGAACTCCTACGAGCAGTACTTC
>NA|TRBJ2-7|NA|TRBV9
CASSPIRDNPYEQYF
TGTGCCAGCAGCCCGATCCGGGACAATCCTTACGAGCAGTACTTC
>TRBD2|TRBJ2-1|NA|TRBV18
CASSPLAGTHNEQFF
TGTGCCAGCTCACCACTAGCGGGAACCCACAATGAGCAGTTCTTC
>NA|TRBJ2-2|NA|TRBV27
CASSLGGMAGELFF
TGTGCCAGCAGTTTGGGGGGTATGGCCGGGGAGCTGTTTTTT
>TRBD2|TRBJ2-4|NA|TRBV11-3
CASSRTSGGVAKNIQYF
TGTGCCAGCAGCCGAACTAGCGGAGGGGTAGCCAAAAACATTCAGTACTTC
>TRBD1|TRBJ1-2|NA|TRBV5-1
CASRTGQGVDYGYTF
TGCGCCAGCAGGACCGGACAGGGAGTCGACTATGGCTACACCTTC
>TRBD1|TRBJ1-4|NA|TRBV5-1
CASSGQGAPNEKLFF
TGCGCCAGCAGCGGTCAGGGGGCGCCTAATGAAAAACTGTTTTTT
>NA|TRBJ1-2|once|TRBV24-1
CATSDLGQSYTF
TGTGCCACCAGTGATTTGGGACAGAGTTACACCTTC
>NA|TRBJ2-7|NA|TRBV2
CASSATNYEQYF
TGTGCCAGCAGTGCAACAAACTACGAGCAGTACTTC